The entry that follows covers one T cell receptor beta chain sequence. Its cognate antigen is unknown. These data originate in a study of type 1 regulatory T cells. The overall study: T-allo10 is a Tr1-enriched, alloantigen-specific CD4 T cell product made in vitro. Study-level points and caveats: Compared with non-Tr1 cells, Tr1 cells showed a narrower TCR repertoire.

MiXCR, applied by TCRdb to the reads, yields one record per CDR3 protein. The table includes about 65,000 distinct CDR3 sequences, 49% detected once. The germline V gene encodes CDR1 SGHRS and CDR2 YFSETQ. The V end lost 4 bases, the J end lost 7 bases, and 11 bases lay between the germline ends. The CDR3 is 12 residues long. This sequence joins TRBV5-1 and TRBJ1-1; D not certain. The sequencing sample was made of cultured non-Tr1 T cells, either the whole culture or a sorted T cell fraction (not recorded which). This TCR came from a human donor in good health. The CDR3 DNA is TGCGCCAGCAGCAGGGAGAGAGGTGAAGCTTTCTTT. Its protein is CASSRERGEAFF.